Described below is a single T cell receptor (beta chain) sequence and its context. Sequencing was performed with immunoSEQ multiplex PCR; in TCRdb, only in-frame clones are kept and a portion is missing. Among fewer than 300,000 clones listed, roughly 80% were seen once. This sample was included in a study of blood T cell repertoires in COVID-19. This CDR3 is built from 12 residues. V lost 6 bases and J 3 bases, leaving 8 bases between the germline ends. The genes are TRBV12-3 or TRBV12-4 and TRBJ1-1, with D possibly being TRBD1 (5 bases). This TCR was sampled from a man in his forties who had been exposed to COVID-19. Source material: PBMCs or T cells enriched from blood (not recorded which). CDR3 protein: CASSPRDTEAFF. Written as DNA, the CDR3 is TGTGCCAGCAGCCCCAGGGACACTGAAGCTTTCTTT.